This is a list of T cell receptor beta chains from one sample in a study of cytomegalovirus exposure and HLA in healthy donors. Sequencing was performed with immunoSEQ multiplex PCR; in TCRdb, only in-frame clones are kept and a portion is missing. The sample carries about 98,000 clones, 70% to 80% recorded once. Material: PBMCs. The receptors derive from a young man in good health and CMV-seropositive. CDR3s include the opening cysteine and the closing phenylalanine or tryptophan. D genes are given only for firm matches. Only some rows state a clone size, as once, few, many or a class for expanded clones.

>TRBV2|few|TRBJ2-1|TRBD2
TGTGCCAGCAGTGAAAACCTAGCGGTGTACAATGAGCAGTTCTTC
CASSENLAVYNEQFF
>TRBV27|.|TRBJ1-5|.
TGTGCCAGCAGTTTAGCGCAGGGTACCAAGCCCCAGCATTTT
CASSLAQGTKPQHF
>TRBV7-9|.|TRBJ1-4|.
TGTGCCAGCAGCTTAGCGACGGGAAACCCAAGCAATGAAAAACTGTTTTTT
CASSLATGNPSNEKLFF
>TRBV28|.|TRBJ1-4|.
TGTGCCAGCAGTCCTTCTAATGAAAAACTGTTTTTT
CASSPSNEKLFF
>TRBV29-1|once|TRBJ1-1|.
TGCAGCGTCAAGGCCTTGACAGGGAACACTGAAGCTTTCTTT
CSVKALTGNTEAFF
>TRBV30|.|TRBJ2-2|.
TGTGCCTGGAGTCAGAACACCGGGGAGCTGTTTTTT
CAWSQNTGELFF
>TRBV5-1|.|TRBJ2-5|TRBD2
TGCGCCAGCAGCCTTTTCCGGACTAGCCCCCAAGAGACCCAGTACTTC
CASSLFRTSPQETQYF
>TRBV5-1|.|TRBJ2-3|.
TGCGCCAGCAGCTTGGCCGTGGAGGACCCCACAGATACGCAGTATTTT
CASSLAVEDPTDTQYF
>TRBV28|.|TRBJ1-2|.
TGTGCCAGCAGTCCGGAGGGTTGGGGGACCTATGGCTACACCTTC
CASSPEGWGTYGYTF
>TRBV19|.|TRBJ2-1|.
TGTGCCAGTTCGCCTTCACAGGCGAATGAGCAGTTCTTC
CASSPSQANEQFF
>TRBV28|.|TRBJ1-2|.
TGTGCCAGCAGTTCGACAGCTAACTATGGCTACACCTTC
CASSSTANYGYTF
>TRBV28|.|TRBJ2-3|TRBD2
TGTGCCAGCAGGCCGTCCCGAGCGGGGGCCCATACGCAGTATTTT
CASRPSRAGAHTQYF
>TRBV10-1|.|TRBJ1-1|.
TGCGCCAGCAGACGTGATTCGGACACTGAAGCTTTCTTT
CASRRDSDTEAFF
>TRBV4-2|.|TRBJ2-5|.
TGTGCCAGCAGCCAAGAGCCGGGATCCCCGACAGAGACCCAGTACTTC
CASSQEPGSPTETQYF
>TRBV7-9|.|TRBJ1-4|.
TGTGCCAGCAGCGACAGTGGGCGCGAAAAACTGTTTTTT
CASSDSGREKLFF
>TRBV25-1|.|TRBJ2-7|TRBD1
TGTGCCAGCAGTGCCGGGACAGTTGCCTACGAGCAGTACTTC
CASSAGTVAYEQYF
>TRBV10-3|few|TRBJ1-1|.
TGTGCCATCAGTGAGTCCCGAGTCGTCACTGAAGCTTTCTTT
CAISESRVVTEAFF
>TRBV12-5|.|TRBJ1-5|.
TGTGCTAGTGGTTTGCAACGCGAACAGGTTCACAAACAGCCCCAGCATTTT
CASGLQREQVHKQPQHF
>TRBV7-9|.|TRBJ1-2|.
TGTGCCAGCAGCTTAGAAGCCTATGGCTACACCTTC
CASSLEAYGYTF
>TRBV19|few|TRBJ2-7|TRBD2
TGTGCCAGTAGTAGCCGTTTAGCGGGGGACCCCTCCTACGAGCAGTACTTC
CASSSRLAGDPSYEQYF
>TRBV19|.|TRBJ1-1|TRBD1
TGTGCCAGTAGTTCCGACAGGGGCCCCTTTAACACTGAAGCTTTCTTT
CASSSDRGPFNTEAFF
>TRBV10-2|.|TRBJ2-2|.
TGCGCCAGCAGTGAGTCCAGCGGGAACACCGGGGAGCTGTTTTTT
CASSESSGNTGELFF
>TRBV6-1|.|TRBJ2-3|.
TGTGCCAGCAGTGAGTCAGGGGCCCCAAACACAGATACACAGTATTTT
CASSESGAPNTDTQYF
>TRBV19|.|TRBJ2-5|TRBD1
TGTGCCAGTAGTATGGGGACAGGGGTCCAAGAGACCCAGTACTTC
CASSMGTGVQETQYF
>TRBV15|.|TRBJ2-7|.
TGTGCCACCGCACAAAACGGACAGCCCAACGCGCAGTACTTC
CATAQNGQPNAQYF
>TRBV5-4|.|TRBJ2-3|.
TGTGCCAGCAGCTGGGGGGGGGCCCCGGATACGCAGTATTTT
CASSWGGAPDTQYF
>TRBV5-1|.|TRBJ2-5|.
TGCGCCAGCAGCCTTGGTAGCGCGTCCCAAGAGACCCAGTACTTC
CASSLGSASQETQYF
>TRBV19|.|TRBJ1-5|TRBD1
TGTGCCAGTAGTATGACCCAGGGGGTCAGCCGCCAGCCCCAGCATTTT
CASSMTQGVSRQPQHF
>TRBV6-5|.|TRBJ2-2|.
TGTGCCAGCAGTTACAGGGGGCGGGACGGGGAGCTGTTTTTT
CASSYRGRDGELFF
>TRBV9|.|TRBJ1-1|.
TGTGCCAGCAGTAAACAGAGAAACACTGAAGCTTTCTTT
CASSKQRNTEAFF
>TRBV18|.|TRBJ2-7|TRBD1
TGTGCCAGCTCACCACCGGGCAGGGGGAATGGCGAGCAGTACTTC
CASSPPGRGNGEQYF
>TRBV7-6|.|TRBJ2-7|TRBD1
TGTGCCAGCAGCTTAGGACAGGGTTTTATCTACGAGCAGTACTTC
CASSLGQGFIYEQYF
>TRBV18|few|TRBJ2-5|TRBD1
TGTGCCAGCTCCCCAGAGACAGGGAGATTGAGGGAGACCCAGTACTTC
CASSPETGRLRETQYF
>TRBV19|.|TRBJ1-5|TRBD1
TGTGCCAGTAGTGGGACAGGGTACAATCAGCCCCAGCATTTT
CASSGTGYNQPQHF
>TRBV6-1|.|TRBJ1-4|TRBD1
TGTGTCAGCAGTGAAAAGAGAGAAGGGAACAGGGGCTCTGAAAAACTGTTTTTT
CVSSEKREGNRGSEKLFF
>TRBV2|once|TRBJ1-5|.
TGTGCCAGCAGTGAGCGGGGCGACCCTAGCAATCAGCCCCAGCATTTT
CASSERGDPSNQPQHF
>TRBV5-6|.|TRBJ1-1|.
TGTGCCAGCAGCGGCCGGACTGTGAACACTGAAGCTTTCTTT
CASSGRTVNTEAFF
>TRBV5-4|once|TRBJ2-5|.
TGTGCCAGCAGCCCGGGAGGGACAGCACGGGAGACCCAGTACTTC
CASSPGGTARETQYF
>TRBV7-4|.|TRBJ1-1|.
TGTGCCAGCAGCTTAGAACAGATAATCATGAACACTGAAGCTTTCTTT
CASSLEQIIMNTEAFF
>TRBV5-6|.|TRBJ2-1|TRBD2
TGTGCCAGCAGCTTACGTCGGCTAGCGGCCTACAATGAGCAGTTCTTC
CASSLRRLAAYNEQFF
>TRBV7-9|.|TRBJ2-1|.
TGTGCCAGCAGCGACGGACTCTCCAATGAGCAGTTCTTC
CASSDGLSNEQFF
>TRBV10-3|.|TRBJ2-1|.
TGTGCTGGGAGGAGCTCCTACAATGAGCAGTTCTTC
CAGRSSYNEQFF
>TRBV7-9|.|TRBJ2-1|.
TGTGCCAGCAGCGAGAACCCAGGGATCCATGAGCAGTTCTTC
CASSENPGIHEQFF
>TRBV2|.|TRBJ2-2|.
TGTGCCAGCAGCGCGCGGAAAGAAACCGGGGAGCTGTTTTTT
CASSARKETGELFF
>TRBV29-1|.|TRBJ1-2|TRBD1
TGCAGCGTTGTGGGGGACAGGGGTAACTATGGCTACACCTTC
CSVVGDRGNYGYTF
>TRBV30|.|TRBJ1-2|TRBD1
TGTGCCTGTTACCCAGGGGGCGCAGGCTATGGCTACACCTTC
CACYPGGAGYGYTF
>TRBV29-1|once|TRBJ1-1|TRBD1
TGCAGCGTTGGGACAGGGGGCGCAACTGAAGCTTTCTTT
CSVGTGGATEAFF
>TRBV28|.|TRBJ1-1|.
TGTGCCAGCCTTAAGACCGACTACACTGAAGCTTTCTTT
CASLKTDYTEAFF
>TRBV5-1|.|TRBJ2-7|.
TGCGCCAGCCAGAAACTACGAGGGTCCGACGAGCAGTACTTC
CASQKLRGSDEQYF
>TRBV12-5|.|TRBJ2-1|.
TGTGCTAGTGGGACTAGTATGCATGAGCAGTTCTTC
CASGTSMHEQFF
>TRBV7-2|.|TRBJ2-2|TRBD2
TGTGCCAGCAGCTCCACACTAGCGTCCGGGGAGCTGTTTTTT
CASSSTLASGELFF
>TRBV28|.|TRBJ2-3|.
TGTGCCAGCAGTCCCACAGGGAGGGTTGAAGATACGCAGTATTTT
CASSPTGRVEDTQYF
>TRBV28|.|TRBJ2-7|TRBD1
TGTGCCAGCACTACGGGACAGGACTACGAGCAGTACTTC
CASTTGQDYEQYF
>TRBV7-8|once|TRBJ2-7|.
TGTGCCAGCAGCTTAGTATCCAGGGTAAAGTTTATTGACTACGAGCAGTACTTC
CASSLVSRVKFIDYEQYF
>TRBV5-1|.|TRBJ2-3|.
TGCGCCAGCAGCTTGGCGACCGGAGGAGGCACAGATACGCAGTATTTT
CASSLATGGGTDTQYF
>TRBV27|few|TRBJ1-6|.
TGTGCCAGCAGTCCCTACTCCGATAATTCACCCCTCCACTTT
CASSPYSDNSPLHF
>TRBV10-3|.|TRBJ1-1|.
TGTGCCACCCTAGGGTCGCGGTCGGGGACTGAAGCTTTCTTT
CATLGSRSGTEAFF